A single T cell receptor beta chain is shown here with its context. Its matching antigen is unknown. This sample includes further DNA sequences coding for the same CDR3. The sample is drawn from a study of OX40 agonist ivuxolimab in advanced cancers. Background on the study: Previous treatment with anti-PD-1, anti-PD-L1 or anti-CTLA-4 therapy was allowed; 30% to 50% had received some. Partial responses were seen in three patients, one with hepatocellular carcinoma and two with cutaneous melanoma.

The study, taken as a whole, reports: Partial responders receiving 0.1-3.0 mg/kg showed among the lowest clonal expansion.

Repertoires were generated with immunoSEQ multiplex PCR, while TCRdb's copy carries only in-frame clones and drops some. Of about 66,000 clones listed, 85% were seen once; the top ten hold 3.5% to 4.5%. Germline V gene lookup returns CDR1 SGHDT and CDR2 YYEEEE. CDR3 length: 14 amino acids. Trimming pared 4 bases from V and 4 bases from J, leaving 15 bases between. This clonotype was sampled from an adult with an advanced solid tumor such as melanoma, head and neck, liver or kidney cancer. The sequencing here drew on CD4+ or CD8+ T cells sorted from blood, taken in a trial of the OX40 agonist ivuxolimab. The chain carries TRBV5-6 and TRBJ2-7; TRBD1 is a possible D gene (5 bases). CDR3 protein: CASSLYDSFYEQYF. In DNA, the CDR3 is TGTGCCAGCAGCCTGTACGACAGTTTTTACGAGCAGTACTTC.